The 19 T cell receptor beta chains given below trace back to one sample, sequenced in a study of T cells in Graves' hyperthyroidism and ophthalmopathy (dated by TCRdb to the late 2010s). Library creation used multiplex PCR. Sequencing was carried out with an Illumina HiSeq 2000. Amplification of TCR beta CDR3 regions was carried out from RNA transcripts. For the first round of RT-PCR on the TCR CDR3, the HTBI primer set was used together with the Qiagen OneStep RT-PCR kit. TCRdb redid the processing of the public reads, applying fastp at Q25 and MiXCR, and retained in-frame beta chains. CDR3 protein duplicates are merged, each entry listing the most common genes and DNA. The sample table shows roughly 580,000 distinct CDR3 sequences, and roughly 46% are seen once. Of the sample, 8.2% falls within the top ten clones. Sequencing input: peripheral blood or thyroid tissue (not recorded which). The receptors here all came from a young woman with Graves' hyperthyroidism. Donor details come from another sample of the same person, matched by shared clones.

In this sample, this clonotype turned up a few times. The V and J genes are TRBV5-1 and TRBJ1-1; 10 nucleotides line up with TRBD1. CDR1 is SGHRS, CDR2 YFSETQ, per germline. The CDR3 totals 15 residues. Trimming removed 4 bases from V and 6 bases from J; junction bases left unmatched: 9. The CDR3 loop is CASSGPGQGIAEAFF. Here the CDR3 DNA reads TGCGCCAGCAGCGGACCGGGACAGGGGATCGCTGAAGCTTTCTTT.

This clonotype came up a few times. The rearrangement uses TRBV7-2 and TRBJ2-7, with D perhaps matching TRBD1 (6 bases). Germline CDR1 and CDR2: SGHTA and FQGNSA. Trimming took 1 base from V and 3 from J, leaving 7 bases between them. This CDR3 region has 13 residues. CDR3 protein: CASSLGDNYEQYF. DNA of the CDR3: TGTGCCAGCAGCTTAGGGGACAACTACGAGCAGTACTTC.

The CDR3 DNA follows: TGTGCCAGCAGCTATAGCGGGAGATCAGGGCAGTACTTC. Residues: CASSYSGRSGQYF. The chain is built from TRBV7-2 and TRBJ2-7; 9 bases are a match to TRBD2. This CDR3 is built from 13 residues. The J segment lost 9 bases and the V segment lost 4 bases, leaving 7 bases of the junction unmatched. From germline, CDR1 is SGHTA and CDR2 FQGNSA. Full variable domain (rest looked up from reference TRBV7-2 and TRBJ2-7): GAGVSQSPSNKVTEKGKDVELRCDPISGHTALYWYRQSLGQGLEFLIYFQGNSAPDKSGLPSDRFSAERTGGSVSTLTIQRTQQEDSAVYLCASSYSGRSGQYFGPGTRLTVT.

The chain recombines TRBV29-1 with TRBJ2-7; either TRBD1 or TRBD2 may fit D (6 bases each). The germline CDR1 and CDR2 sequences are SQVTM and ANQGSEA. Deletions cut 8 bases from V and 3 bases from J, with 20 bases between. This CDR3 has 14 residues. The CDR3: CSQDRGAGFYEQYF. The DNA for the CDR3 is TGCAGCCAAGATAGGGGGGCAGGGTTCTACGAGCAGTACTTC.

V usage is TRBV2 and J usage is TRBJ1-5; 10 bases map to TRBD1. Germline-derived CDR1 and CDR2 are SNHLY and FYNNEI. The CDR3 contains 16 residues. Germline trimming cut 6 bases from V and 5 bases from J; bases unmatched to any gene: 10. The CDR3 is CASSPSDRGVDQPQHF. The CDR3, as DNA: TGTGCCAGCAGCCCATCGGACAGGGGGGTGGATCAGCCCCAGCATTTT.

This clonotype was seen a few times. This chain joins TRBV9 and TRBJ2-5, with TRBD1 identical over 7 bases. The CDR3 length is 14 residues. V lost 3 bases, J lost 0 bases, and 2 bases stayed unmatched. Germline assignment: CDR1 SGDLS and CDR2 YYNGEE. The CDR3 region is CASSGTGNQETQYF. The CDR3 nucleotides are TGTGCCAGCAGCGGGACAGGCAACCAAGAGACCCAGTACTTC.

To note about this clonotype: At one end the junction does not follow the germline gene, possibly because of a read error. The chain uses TRBV7-2 and TRBJ2-7; D may be TRBD1 (6 bases). Germline CDR1 reads SGHTA; CDR2 reads FQGNSA. The length of the CDR3 is 16 residues. The CDR3: CASSLGGGGSSCEQYF. CDR3 coding DNA: TGTGCCAGCAGCTTAGGTGGGGGCGGCAGCTCCTGCGAGCAGTACTTC.

The table lists this clonotype with many counts. The V and J genes are TRBV9 and TRBJ1-6; D gene ambiguous. Looked up from germline, CDR1 is SGDLS and CDR2 is YYNGEE. V lost 1 base, J lost 5 bases, and 7 bases lay in between. The CDR3 totals 14 residues. CDR3 DNA sequence: TGTGCCAGCAGCGTACAGGTCCATAATTCACCCCTCCACTTT. Amino acid sequence: CASSVQVHNSPLHF. Full variable domain (outside the CDR3, taken from reference TRBV9 and TRBJ1-6): DSGVTQTPKHLITATGQRVTLRCSPRSGDLSVYWYQQSLDQGLQFLIQYYNGEERAKGNILERFSAQQFPDLHSELNLSSLELGDSALYFCASSVQVHNSPLHFGNGTRLTVT.

The sample holds many counts of this clonotype. The rearrangement joins TRBV10-2 to TRBJ1-1; tentatively, D is TRBD1 (5 bases). The CDR3 contains 12 residues. Trimming cost V 3 bases and J 8 bases, with 10 bases left between them. CDR1 is WSHSY, CDR2 SAAADI, per germline. CDR3 in amino acids: CASSDPGLEAFF. DNA of the CDR3: TGCGCCAGCAGTGACCCAGGGCTAGAAGCTTTCTTT.

The chain couples TRBV5-6 to TRBJ1-4, with D unresolved. Germline V gene sequence: CDR1 SGHDT, CDR2 YYEEEE. V lost 5 bases to trimming and J lost 1 base, with 12 bases between them. This CDR3 contains 15 residues. The CDR3 spells CASSPYWRTNEKLFF. CDR3 DNA: TGTGCCAGCAGTCCATACTGGAGAACTAATGAAAAACTGTTTTTT. Full variable domain (outside the CDR3, taken from reference TRBV5-6 and TRBJ1-4): DAGVTQSPTHLIKTRGQQVTLRCSPKSGHDTVSWYQQALGQGPQFIFQYYEEEERQRGNFPDRFSGHQFPNYSSELNVNALLLGDSALYLCASSPYWRTNEKLFFGSGTQLSVL.

This CDR3 is CASRPGQGRETQYF. The CDR3 DNA is TGTGCCAGTAGACCGGGACAGGGGCGAGAGACCCAGTACTTC. The chain recombines TRBV2 with TRBJ2-5, with TRBD1 matching 10 bases. Germline V gene lookup returns CDR1 SNHLY and CDR2 FYNNEI. CDR3 size: 14 residues. Trimming removed 9 bases from V and 4 bases from J; junction bases left unmatched: 8.

The count of this clonotype is one. The V gene is TRBV5-6, the J gene TRBJ1-2, with 8 nucleotides matching TRBD1. The V gene end was trimmed by 4 bases and the J gene end by 6 bases; junction bases not matched to a gene: 8. This CDR3 comprises 14 residues. Germline V gene data show CDR1 as SGHDT and CDR2 as YYEEEE. The CDR3: CASSRGNRGDGYTF. CDR3 nucleotides: TGTGCCAGCAGCCGAGGGAACAGGGGGGATGGCTACACCTTC.

About this clonotype: A much larger clone differs by one base, so this may be a read error. This chain joins TRBV7-9 and TRBJ1-4, with D perhaps TRBD1 (6 bases). Looked up from germline, CDR1 is SEHNR and CDR2 is FQNEAQ (reference sequence). The V gene lost 0 bases and the J gene lost 7 bases, with 6 bases spanning the gap. CDR3 length: 13 residues. The CDR3, as DNA: TGTGCCAGCAGCTTAGCGGGGGCTGAAAAACTGTTTTTT. Protein product: CASSLAGAEKLFF.

V is TRBV7-8 and J is TRBJ1-6; 9 bases fit TRBD1. CDR1 and CDR2 from the germline V gene are SGHVS and FQNEAQ. The J segment lost 7 bases and the V segment lost 5 bases, leaving 6 bases of the junction unmatched. The CDR3 totals 15 residues. Here the CDR3 reads CASSKRGQGNSPLHF. In nucleotides, the CDR3 is TGTGCCAGCAGCAAGCGAGGACAGGGGAATTCACCCCTCCACTTT.

A word on this clonotype: A read error may produce the germline difference seen at one junction end. V gene TRBV7-3 combines with J gene TRBJ2-5; TRBD1 might be the D (6 bases). Germline CDR1 SGHTA, CDR2 FQGTGA. This CDR3 comprises 16 residues. CDR3 in amino acids: CASSQDFSGGRETQYF. Written as DNA, the CDR3 is TGCGCCAGCAGCCAAGATTTTAGTGGGGGCCGGGAGACCCAGTACTTC. Full variable domain (outside the CDR3, taken from reference TRBV7-3 and TRBJ2-5): GAGVSQTPSNKVTEKGKYVELRCDPISGHTALYWYRQSLGQGPEFLIYFQGTGAADDSGLPNDRFFAVRPEGSVSTLKIQRTERGDSAVYLCASSQDFSGGRETQYFGPGTRLLVL.

The chain uses TRBV7-2 and TRBJ2-7; D not resolved. CDR3 length equals 15 residues. Germline lookup yields CDR1 SGHTA and CDR2 FQGNSA. The V end was cut by 1 base, the J end by 4 bases, with 14 bases between. This CDR3 reads CASSLVLTTGYEQYF. The CDR3 nucleotides read TGTGCCAGCAGCTTAGTACTAACGACCGGTTACGAGCAGTACTTC.

At least ten counts were recorded for this clonotype. The J gene is TRBJ1-5, the V gene TRBV24-1; no clear D gene. Germline V gives CDR1 KGHDR, CDR2 SFDVKD. This CDR3 is built from 12 residues. Deletions cut 5 bases from V and 3 bases from J, with 4 bases between. This CDR3 reads CATSASNQPQHF. The CDR3 bases are TGTGCCACCAGTGCCTCCAATCAGCCCCAGCATTTT.

The chain joins TRBV24-1 to TRBJ1-5; D gene ambiguous. V was pared by 5 bases and J by 5 bases, with 9 bases between. The CDR3 has 13 amino acids. Germline assignment: CDR1 KGHDR and CDR2 SFDVKD. The CDR3 sequence is CATSAAGYQPQHF. The CDR3 bases are TGTGCCACCAGTGCAGCGGGATATCAGCCCCAGCATTTT.

The chain employs TRBV2 and TRBJ1-5, with 9 bases aligning to TRBD1. This CDR3 is 17 amino acids long. Per the germline V gene, CDR1 is SNHLY and CDR2 is FYNNEI. V shed 7 bases and J 3 bases; nucleotides not matched to a gene: 13. CDR3 protein: CASTEGTGGPYNQPQHF. CDR3 DNA: TGTGCCAGCACCGAGGGCACAGGGGGCCCCTACAATCAGCCCCAGCATTTT.